The sequence of this T cell receptor beta chain was determined in a study of OX40 agonist ivuxolimab in advanced cancers. The assay was immunoSEQ multiplex PCR, and TCRdb's table has in-frame clones only and misses some. Found here are tens of thousands of clones, 81% of them singletons; the top ten hold over 1.2%. Points on this clone: Its antigen is unknown.

Overall study findings and caveats: Clones of CD4+ and CD8+ blood T cells grew by week 6 at doses of 0.1 to 3.0 mg/kg. Also present in some nonresponders was a low level of normalized T-cell clonal expansion.

This material consisted of CD4+ or CD8+ T cells sorted from blood, taken in a trial of the OX40 agonist ivuxolimab. The sequence was obtained from an adult with an advanced solid tumor such as melanoma, head and neck, liver or kidney cancer.

The DNA of the CDR3 is TGCGCCAGCACCGAGGTCGGGGAGACCCAGTACTTC. This codes for CASTEVGETQYF. The chain couples TRBV5-1 to TRBJ2-5; D is unclear. This CDR3 has 12 amino acids. The germline CDR1 and CDR2 sequences are SGHRS and YFSETQ. Trimming left V 6 bases short and J 5 bases short, with 11 bases between.